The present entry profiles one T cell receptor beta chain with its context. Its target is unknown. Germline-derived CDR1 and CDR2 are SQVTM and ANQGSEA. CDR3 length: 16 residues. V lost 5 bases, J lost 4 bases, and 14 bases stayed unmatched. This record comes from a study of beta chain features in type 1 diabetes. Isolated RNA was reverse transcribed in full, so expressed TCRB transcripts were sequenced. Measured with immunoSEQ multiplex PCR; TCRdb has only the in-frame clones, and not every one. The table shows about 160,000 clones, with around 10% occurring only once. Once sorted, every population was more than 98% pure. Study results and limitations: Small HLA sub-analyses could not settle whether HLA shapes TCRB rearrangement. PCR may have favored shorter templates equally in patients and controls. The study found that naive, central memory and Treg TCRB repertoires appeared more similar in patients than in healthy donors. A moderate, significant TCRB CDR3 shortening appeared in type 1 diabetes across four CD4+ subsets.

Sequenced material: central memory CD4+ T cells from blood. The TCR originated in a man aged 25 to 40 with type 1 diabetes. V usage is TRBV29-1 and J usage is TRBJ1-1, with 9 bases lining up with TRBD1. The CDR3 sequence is CSVQVGQGDLVTEAFF. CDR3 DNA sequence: TGCAGCGTTCAGGTGGGACAGGGAGATTTGGTCACTGAAGCTTTCTTT.